This TCR beta chain was retrieved from a study of shared clonotypes between healthy human individuals. The assay was immunoSEQ multiplex PCR, and TCRdb's table has in-frame clones only and misses some. This table holds a few million clones, 80% to 95% found once. CDR1 SGHVS and CDR2 FQNEAQ come from the germline V gene. The CDR3 runs to 12 residues. The ends were cut back, 2 bases at V and 4 bases at J, with 4 bases in the middle. Naive CD8 populations comprised CD45RO-negative cells positively selected for CCR7, excluding terminally differentiated effector memory CD45RA+ cells. This chain uses TRBV7-8 with TRBJ2-3; unclear D gene. This clonotype was obtained from a man aged 18 to 30 in good health. Some clones in this sample may be carry-over from other donors' samples. Sequencing was done on a sample of naive CD8+ T cells from PBMCs. The CDR3 sequence: CASSLNADTQYF. DNA of the CDR3: TGTGCCAGCAGCTTAAACGCAGATACGCAGTATTTT.